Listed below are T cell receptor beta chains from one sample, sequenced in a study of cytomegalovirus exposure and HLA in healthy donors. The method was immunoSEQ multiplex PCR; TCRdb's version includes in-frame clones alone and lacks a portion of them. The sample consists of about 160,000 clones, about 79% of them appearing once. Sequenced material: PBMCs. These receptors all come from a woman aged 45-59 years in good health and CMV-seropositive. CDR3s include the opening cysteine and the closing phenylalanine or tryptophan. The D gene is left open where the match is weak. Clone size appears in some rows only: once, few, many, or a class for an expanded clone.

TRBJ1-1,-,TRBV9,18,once,TGTGCCAGCAGCGTAGCTTTCGGGGAGGTGGGTGAGGACACTGAAGCTTTCTTT,CASSVAFGEVGEDTEAFF
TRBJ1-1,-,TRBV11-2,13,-,TGTGCCAGCAGCCTCAGGGAAAACACTGAAGCTTTCTTT,CASSLRENTEAFF
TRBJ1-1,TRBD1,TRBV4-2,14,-,TGTGCCAGCAGCCAATACACAGGGGACACTGAAGCTTTCTTT,CASSQYTGDTEAFF
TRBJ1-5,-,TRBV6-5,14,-,TGTGCCAGCAGTTACGATGGGCAAAATCAGCCCCAGCATTTT,CASSYDGQNQPQHF
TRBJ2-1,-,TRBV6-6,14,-,TGTGCCAGCATTACTGGACTGGCCTACAATGAGCAGTTCTTC,CASITGLAYNEQFF
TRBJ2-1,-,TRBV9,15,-,TGTGCCAGCAGCGTAGTGGCAGGGGCCTACAATGAGCAGTTCTTC,CASSVVAGAYNEQFF
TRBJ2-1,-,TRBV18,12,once,TGTGCCAGCTCCTTTTCCTACAATGAGCAGTTCTTC,CASSFSYNEQFF
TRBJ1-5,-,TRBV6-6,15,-,TGTGCCAGCAGGGGACACCCCTATAGCAATCAGCCCCAGCATTTT,CASRGHPYSNQPQHF
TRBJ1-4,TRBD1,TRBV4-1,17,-,TGCGCCAGCAGCCAAAGAGGGCCACAGGGGTATAATGAAAAACTGTTTTTT,CASSQRGPQGYNEKLFF
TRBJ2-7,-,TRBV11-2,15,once,TGTGCCAGCAGCTTAGCCGAGACGAGGCTAACCGAGCAGTACTTC,CASSLAETRLTEQYF
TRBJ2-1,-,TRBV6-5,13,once,TGTGCCAGCTCTGCTAGCCCGGAGGATGAGCAGTTCTTC,CASSASPEDEQFF
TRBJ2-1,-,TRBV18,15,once,TGTGCCAGCTCAGGGGGGGCCGGGCCAATCAATGAGCAGTTCTTC,CASSGGAGPINEQFF
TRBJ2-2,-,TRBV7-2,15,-,TGTGCCAGCAGCAAAGGACAGCTGAACACCGGGGAGCTGTTTTTT,CASSKGQLNTGELFF
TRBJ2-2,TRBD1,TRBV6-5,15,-,TGTGCCAGCACCAAGGACAGGGTGAACACCGGGGAGCTGTTTTTT,CASTKDRVNTGELFF
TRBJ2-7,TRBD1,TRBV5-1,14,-,TGCGCCAGCAGCTGGTTGACAGGGCCCTACGAGCAGTACTTC,CASSWLTGPYEQYF
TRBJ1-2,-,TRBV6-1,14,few,TGTGCCAGCAGTGAAATGTCGTCCTACGGAGGTTACACCTTC,CASSEMSSYGGYTF